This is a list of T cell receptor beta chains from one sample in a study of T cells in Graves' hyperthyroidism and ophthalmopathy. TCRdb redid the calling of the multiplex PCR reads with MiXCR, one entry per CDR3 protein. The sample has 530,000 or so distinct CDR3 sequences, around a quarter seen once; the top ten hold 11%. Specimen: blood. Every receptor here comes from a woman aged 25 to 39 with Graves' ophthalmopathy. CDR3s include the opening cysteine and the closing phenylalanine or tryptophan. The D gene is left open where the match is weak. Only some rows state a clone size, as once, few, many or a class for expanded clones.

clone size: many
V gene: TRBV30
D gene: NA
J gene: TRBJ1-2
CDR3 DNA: TGTGCCAGCCAATCCGGGACGGACTATGGCTACACCTTC
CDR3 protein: CASQSGTDYGYTF

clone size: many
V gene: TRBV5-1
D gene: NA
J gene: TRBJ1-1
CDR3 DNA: TGCGCCAGCAGCTCCCCCGGGGGGCGAGGTGAAGCTTTCTTT
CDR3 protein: CASSSPGGRGEAFF

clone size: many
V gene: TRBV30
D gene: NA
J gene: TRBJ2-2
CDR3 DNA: TGTTCGGCGTGTTGGGCCACCGGGGAGCTGTTTTTT
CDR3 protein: CSACWATGELFF

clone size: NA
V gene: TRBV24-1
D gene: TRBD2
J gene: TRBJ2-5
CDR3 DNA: TGTGCCACCAGTGATTCCTGGGGGACTAGCGGAGACGACCAAGAGACCCAGTACTTC
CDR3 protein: CATSDSWGTSGDDQETQYF

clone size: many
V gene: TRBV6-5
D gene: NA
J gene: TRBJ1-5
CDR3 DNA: TGTGCCAGCAGTTACGTAGGGACTAATCAGCCCCAGCATTTT
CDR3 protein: CASSYVGTNQPQHF

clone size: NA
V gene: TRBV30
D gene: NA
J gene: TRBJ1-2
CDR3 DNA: TGTGCCTGGAGCCCCCTAGGAGGGAATTATGGCTACACCTTC
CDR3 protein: CAWSPLGGNYGYTF

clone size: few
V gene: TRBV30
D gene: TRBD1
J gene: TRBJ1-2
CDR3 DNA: TGTGCCTGGAGTGTAAACCAGGGGGCCAGCTATGGCTACACCTTC
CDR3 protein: CAWSVNQGASYGYTF

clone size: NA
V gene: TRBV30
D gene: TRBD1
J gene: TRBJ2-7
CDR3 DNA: TGTGCCTGGAGTGCCTGGACAGGGGGCGTCGACGAGCAGTACTTC
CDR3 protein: CAWSAWTGGVDEQYF

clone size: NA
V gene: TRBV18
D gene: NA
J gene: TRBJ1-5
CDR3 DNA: TGTGCCAGCTCACCACCGAACGGGATGGGGGGCAATCAGCCCCAGCATTTT
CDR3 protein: CASSPPNGMGGNQPQHF

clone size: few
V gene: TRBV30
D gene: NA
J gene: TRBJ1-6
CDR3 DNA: TGTGCCTGGAGACAGGATCATTCACCCCTCCACTTT
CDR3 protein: CAWRQDHSPLHF

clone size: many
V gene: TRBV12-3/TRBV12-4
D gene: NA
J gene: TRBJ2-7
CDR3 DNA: TGTGCCAGCAGGCACAACCTTTCGGCCCGAGAGTACTTC
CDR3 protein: CASRHNLSAREYF